The clone carrying this T cell receptor beta chain has a single count. Antigen unknown. The data belong to a study of shared clonotypes between healthy human individuals. Sequencing was performed with immunoSEQ multiplex PCR; in TCRdb, only in-frame clones are kept and a portion is missing. The sample has more than 2,000,000 clones, just over 90% seen once; the top ten hold about 0.39%. The CDR3 sequence is 15 residues long. Germline CDR1 is SGHAT and CDR2 is FQNNGV. V lost 5 bases and J lost 3; bases outside the gene matches: 1. Overall study results and limits: The study generally estimated greater richness for naive than memory subsets.

Caucasian adults living in Nashville, Tennessee, provided all samples. The V and J genes are TRBV11-2 and TRBJ2-1; 13 positions match TRBD2. Sequences were obtained from naive CD4+ T cells from PBMCs. Described subset: CD45RA+ positively selected. This TCR derives from a man aged 18 to 35 in good health. Some clones in this sample may be carry-over from other donors' samples. This CDR3 is CASSRTSGSYNEQFF. The CDR3 region has the DNA TGTGCCAGCAGCCGGACTAGCGGGAGCTACAATGAGCAGTTCTTC.